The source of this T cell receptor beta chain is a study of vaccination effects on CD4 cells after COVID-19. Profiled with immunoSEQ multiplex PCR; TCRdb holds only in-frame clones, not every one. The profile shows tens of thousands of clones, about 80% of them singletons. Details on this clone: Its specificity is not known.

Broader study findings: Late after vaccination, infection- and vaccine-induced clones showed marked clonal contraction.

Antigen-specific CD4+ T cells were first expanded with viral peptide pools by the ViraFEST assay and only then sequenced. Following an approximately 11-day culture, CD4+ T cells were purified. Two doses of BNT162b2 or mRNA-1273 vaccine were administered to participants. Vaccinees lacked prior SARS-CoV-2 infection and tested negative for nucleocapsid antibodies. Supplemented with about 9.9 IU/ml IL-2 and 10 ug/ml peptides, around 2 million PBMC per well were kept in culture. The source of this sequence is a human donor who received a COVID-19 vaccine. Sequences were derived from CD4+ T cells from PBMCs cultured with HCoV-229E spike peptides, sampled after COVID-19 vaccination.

In DNA, the CDR3 is TGCGCCAGCAGTGAGTTTCCGGGGGCCCGCGGCACAGATACGCAGTATTTT. Its protein is CASSEFPGARGTDTQYF. The gene calls are TRBV10-1 and TRBJ2-3; either TRBD1 or TRBD2 may fit D (6 bases each). Germline V CDR1 and CDR2: WNHNN, SYGVQD (reference sequence). This CDR3 has 17 amino acids. V dropped 1 base and J dropped 1 base, with 15 bases sitting between them.